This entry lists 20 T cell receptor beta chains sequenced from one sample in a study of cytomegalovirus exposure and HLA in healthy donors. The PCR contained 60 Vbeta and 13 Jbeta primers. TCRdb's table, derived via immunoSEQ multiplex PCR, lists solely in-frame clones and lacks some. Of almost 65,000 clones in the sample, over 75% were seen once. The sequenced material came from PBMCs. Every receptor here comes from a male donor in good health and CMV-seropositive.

The CDR3 sequence is CASSLNRRGETQYF. DNA of the CDR3: TGTGCCAGCAGTCTAAACCGCAGGGGAGAGACCCAGTACTTC. The chain is built from TRBV28 and TRBJ2-5, with D maybe TRBD1 (6 bases). The germline CDR1 and CDR2 sequences are MDHEN and SYDVKM. The length of the CDR3 is 14 residues. Trimming removed 5 bases from V and 4 bases from J, with 14 bases in between.

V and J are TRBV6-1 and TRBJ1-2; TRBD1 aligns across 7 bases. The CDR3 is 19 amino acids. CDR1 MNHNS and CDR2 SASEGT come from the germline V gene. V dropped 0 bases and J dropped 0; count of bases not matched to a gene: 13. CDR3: CASSEAGTGDPSANYGYTF. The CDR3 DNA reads TGTGCCAGCAGTGAAGCGGGAACAGGGGACCCTTCAGCTAACTATGGCTACACCTTC.

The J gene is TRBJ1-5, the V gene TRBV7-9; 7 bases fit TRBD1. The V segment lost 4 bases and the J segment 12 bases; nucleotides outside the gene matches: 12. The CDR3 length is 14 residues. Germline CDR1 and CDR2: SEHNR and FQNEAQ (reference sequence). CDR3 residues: CASSSTGALSDQHF. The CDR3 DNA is TGTGCCAGCAGCTCCACAGGGGCCCTTTCAGACCAGCATTTT.

CDR3 residues: CASSMVSGGYGYTF. CDR3 coding DNA: TGTGCCAGTAGTATGGTATCGGGGGGGTATGGCTACACCTTC. The J gene is TRBJ1-2, the V gene TRBV19, with D possibly matching TRBD1 (5 bases). Trimming shortened V by 3 bases and J by 5 bases, and 13 bases separated the two germline ends. The CDR3 has 14 residues. Germline V gene sequence: CDR1 LNHDA, CDR2 SQIVND (reference sequence).

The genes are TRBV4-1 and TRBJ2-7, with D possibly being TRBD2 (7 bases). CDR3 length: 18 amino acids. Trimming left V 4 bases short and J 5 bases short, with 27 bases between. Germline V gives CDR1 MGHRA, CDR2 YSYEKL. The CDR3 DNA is TGCGCCAGCAGCCGTCAAGGGGGGGCAGGGCAGCCTACTGACGAGCAGTACTTC. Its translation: CASSRQGGAGQPTDEQYF.

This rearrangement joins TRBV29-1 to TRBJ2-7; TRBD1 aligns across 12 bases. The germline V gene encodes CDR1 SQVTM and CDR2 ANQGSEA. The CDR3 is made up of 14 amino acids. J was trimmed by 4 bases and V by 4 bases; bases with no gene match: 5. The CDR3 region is CSVGVGQGAYEQYF. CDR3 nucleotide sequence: TGCAGCGTTGGGGTGGGACAGGGGGCGTACGAGCAGTACTTC.

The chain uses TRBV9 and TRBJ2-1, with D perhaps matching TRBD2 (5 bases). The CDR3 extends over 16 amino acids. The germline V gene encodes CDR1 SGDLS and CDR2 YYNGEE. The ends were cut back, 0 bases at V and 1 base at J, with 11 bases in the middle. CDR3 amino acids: CASSVGERPSYNEQFF. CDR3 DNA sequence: TGTGCCAGCAGCGTAGGGGAGCGGCCATCCTACAATGAGCAGTTCTTC.

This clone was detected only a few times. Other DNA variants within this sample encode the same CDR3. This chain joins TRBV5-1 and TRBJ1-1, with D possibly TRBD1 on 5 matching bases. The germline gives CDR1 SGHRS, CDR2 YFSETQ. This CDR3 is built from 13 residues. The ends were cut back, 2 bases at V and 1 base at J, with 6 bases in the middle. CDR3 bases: TGCGCCAGCAGCTTAGACAGGAACACTGAAGCTTTCTTT. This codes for CASSLDRNTEAFF.

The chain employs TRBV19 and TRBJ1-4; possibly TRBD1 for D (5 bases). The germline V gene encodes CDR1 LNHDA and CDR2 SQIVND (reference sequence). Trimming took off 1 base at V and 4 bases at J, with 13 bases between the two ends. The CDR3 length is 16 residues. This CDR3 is CASSIGHRRHNEKLFF. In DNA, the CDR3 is TGTGCCAGTAGTATAGGACACAGGCGTCATAATGAAAAACTGTTTTTT.

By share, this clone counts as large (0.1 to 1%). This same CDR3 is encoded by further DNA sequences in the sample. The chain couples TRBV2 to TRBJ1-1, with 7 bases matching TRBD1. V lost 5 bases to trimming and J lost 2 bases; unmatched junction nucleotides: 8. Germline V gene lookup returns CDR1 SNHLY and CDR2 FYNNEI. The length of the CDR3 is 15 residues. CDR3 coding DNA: TGTGCCAGCAGTCCGCGACAGGGACTTAACACTGAAGCTTTCTTT. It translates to CASSPRQGLNTEAFF.

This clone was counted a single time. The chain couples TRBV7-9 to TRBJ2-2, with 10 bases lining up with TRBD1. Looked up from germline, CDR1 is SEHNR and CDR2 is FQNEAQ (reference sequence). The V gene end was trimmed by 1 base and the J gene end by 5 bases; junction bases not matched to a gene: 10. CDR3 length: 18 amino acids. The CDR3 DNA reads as TGTGCCAGCAGCTTAGGACCCGGGACAGGGGCGAGGACCGGGGAGCTGTTTTTT. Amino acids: CASSLGPGTGARTGELFF.

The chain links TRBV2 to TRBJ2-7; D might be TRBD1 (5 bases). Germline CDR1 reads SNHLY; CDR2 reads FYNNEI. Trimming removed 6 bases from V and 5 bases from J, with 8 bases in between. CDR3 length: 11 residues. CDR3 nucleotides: TGTGCCAGCAGGGGGCTCCACGAGCAGTACTTC. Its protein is CASRGLHEQYF.

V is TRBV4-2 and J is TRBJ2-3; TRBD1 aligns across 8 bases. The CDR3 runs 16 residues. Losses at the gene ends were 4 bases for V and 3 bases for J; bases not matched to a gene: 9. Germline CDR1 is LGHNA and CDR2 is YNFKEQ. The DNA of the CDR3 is TGTGCCAGCAGCCCCAACTTCGGACAGGGAACAGATACGCAGTATTTT. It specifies CASSPNFGQGTDTQYF.

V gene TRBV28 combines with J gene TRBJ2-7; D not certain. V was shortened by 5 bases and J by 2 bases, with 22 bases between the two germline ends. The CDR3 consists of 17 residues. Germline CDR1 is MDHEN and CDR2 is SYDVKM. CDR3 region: CASSPQETALYTYEQYF. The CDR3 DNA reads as TGTGCCAGCAGTCCCCAGGAAACAGCTTTGTATACCTACGAGCAGTACTTC.

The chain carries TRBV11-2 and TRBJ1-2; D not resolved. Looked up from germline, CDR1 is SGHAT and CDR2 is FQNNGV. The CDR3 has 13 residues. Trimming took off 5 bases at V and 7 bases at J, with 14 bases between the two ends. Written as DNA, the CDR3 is TGTGCCAGCAGCCCGGGTTCGGTGGGTGGCTACACCTTC. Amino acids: CASSPGSVGGYTF.

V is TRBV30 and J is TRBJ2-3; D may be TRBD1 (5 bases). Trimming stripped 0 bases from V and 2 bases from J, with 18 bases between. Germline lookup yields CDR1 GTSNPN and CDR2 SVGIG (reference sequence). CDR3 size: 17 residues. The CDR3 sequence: CAWSVSRVRYSTDTQYF. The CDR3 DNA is TGTGCCTGGAGTGTATCCAGGGTTCGGTACTCCACAGATACGCAGTATTTT.

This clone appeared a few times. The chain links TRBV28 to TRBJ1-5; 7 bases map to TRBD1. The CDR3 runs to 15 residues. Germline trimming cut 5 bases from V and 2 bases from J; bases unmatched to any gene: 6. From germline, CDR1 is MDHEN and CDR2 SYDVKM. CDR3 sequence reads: CASSKTGYGNQPQHF. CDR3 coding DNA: TGTGCCAGCAGTAAGACAGGGTATGGCAATCAGCCCCAGCATTTT.

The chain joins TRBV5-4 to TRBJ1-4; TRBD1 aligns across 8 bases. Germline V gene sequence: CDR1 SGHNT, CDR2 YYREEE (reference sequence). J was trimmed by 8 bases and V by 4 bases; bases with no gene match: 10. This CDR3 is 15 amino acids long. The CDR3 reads CASSASGGAAEKLFF. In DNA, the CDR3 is TGTGCCAGCAGCGCCTCAGGGGGCGCGGCCGAAAAACTGTTTTTT.

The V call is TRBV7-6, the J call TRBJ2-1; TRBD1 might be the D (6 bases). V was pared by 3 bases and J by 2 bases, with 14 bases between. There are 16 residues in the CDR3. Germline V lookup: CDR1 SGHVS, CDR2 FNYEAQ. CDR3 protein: CASSLGQRAPYNEQFF. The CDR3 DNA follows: TGTGCCAGCAGCTTGGGACAAAGGGCCCCCTACAATGAGCAGTTCTTC. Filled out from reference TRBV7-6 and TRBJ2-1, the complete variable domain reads GAGVSQSPRYKVTKRGQDVALRCDPISGHVSLYWYRQALGQGPEFLTYFNYEAQQDKSGLPNDRFSAERPEGSISTLTIQRTEQRDSAMYRCASSLGQRAPYNEQFFGPGTRLTVL.

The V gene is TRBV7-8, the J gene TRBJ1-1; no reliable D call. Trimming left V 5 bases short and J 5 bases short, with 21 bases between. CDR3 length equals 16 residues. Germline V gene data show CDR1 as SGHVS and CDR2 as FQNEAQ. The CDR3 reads CASSPPNGVEDTEAFF. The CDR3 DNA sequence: TGTGCCAGCAGCCCCCCCAACGGGGTAGAAGATACTGAAGCTTTCTTT.